This T cell receptor beta chain was documented in a study of T cells after posttransplantation cyclophosphamide. The germline V and J ends were trimmed by 8 bases and 5 bases, with 18 bases remaining between them. Germline V lookup: CDR1 MNHNY, CDR2 SVGAGI (reference sequence). CDR3 length: 15 amino acids. In its sample, this clone was seen many times. Assay: immunoSEQ multiplex PCR; the TCRdb copy retains only in-frame clones and omits some. The sample has around 39,000 clones, none seen only once. This sequence originates from a girl aged 5-17 years in good health, CMV-negative, and a related stem cell transplant donor. Sequencing used PBMCs. The rearrangement uses TRBV6-6 and TRBJ1-4, with unresolved D. The CDR3 here is CASGDPGVRNEKLFF. The CDR3, as DNA: TGTGCCAGCGGAGATCCCGGGGTTAGAAATGAAAAACTGTTTTTT.